A selection of T cell receptor beta chains follows, all from one sample in a study of OX40 agonist ivuxolimab in advanced cancers. Clones were sequenced by immunoSEQ multiplex PCR, and TCRdb holds only the in-frame ones, with some missing. The sample has roughly 68,000 clones; 75% to 95% are singletons. The specimen was CD4+ or CD8+ T cells sorted from blood, collected in a trial of the OX40 agonist ivuxolimab. Receptor source: an adult with an advanced solid tumor such as melanoma, head and neck, liver or kidney cancer. CDR3s include the opening cysteine and the closing phenylalanine or tryptophan. D genes are given only for firm matches. Clone sizes are given selectively: once, few, many, or a class where the clone is expanded.

clone_size,v_call,j_call,d_call,cdr3_nt,cdr3_aa
NA,TRBV7-2,TRBJ2-1,TRBD2,TGTGCCAGCAGCTTAGTTTTACTAGCGGGAGACGACAATGAGCAGTTCTTC,CASSLVLLAGDDNEQFF
NA,TRBV15,TRBJ2-5,TRBD1,TGTGCCACCAGCGCCTCAAACAGGGGATGGGAGACCCAGTACTTC,CATSASNRGWETQYF
medium-sized,TRBV6-4,TRBJ2-2,TRBD1,TGTGCCAGCAGTGTGGGACAGTTCACCGGGGAGCTGTTTTTT,CASSVGQFTGELFF
NA,TRBV10-3,TRBJ1-1,NA,TGTGCCATCAGTGGTCCGAACACTGAAGCTTTCTTT,CAISGPNTEAFF
NA,TRBV11-2,TRBJ2-7,NA,TGTGCCAGCAGCCCCCGGCACGAGCAGTACTTC,CASSPRHEQYF
NA,TRBV27,TRBJ2-7,NA,TGTGCCAGCAGACTGGGCGGTTTCGAAGCCTACGAGCAGTACTTC,CASRLGGFEAYEQYF
NA,TRBV6-1,TRBJ1-1,TRBD1,TGTGCCAGCAGTGTTGTCACAGGGGGCACTGAAGCTTTCTTT,CASSVVTGGTEAFF
NA,TRBV19,TRBJ2-7,TRBD1,TGTGCCAGTAGCCGGACAGGGGGCGCCCACGAGCAGTACTTC,CASSRTGGAHEQYF
NA,TRBV18,TRBJ1-2,NA,TGTGCCAGCTCACCACCGGCAGGGTCGGTCTATGGCTACACCTTC,CASSPPAGSVYGYTF
NA,TRBV18,TRBJ1-1,NA,TGTGCCAGCTCACCAGCGGGGTTCACTGAAGCTTTCTTT,CASSPAGFTEAFF
NA,TRBV6-1,TRBJ1-6,TRBD1,TGTGCCAGCAGTGACTGGGACAGGATTTCACCCCTCCACTTT,CASSDWDRISPLHF
NA,TRBV11-3,TRBJ2-3,NA,TGTGCCAGCAGCCCACGAAGCACAGGAACCACAGATACGCAGTATTTT,CASSPRSTGTTDTQYF
NA,TRBV5-1,TRBJ1-4,TRBD1,TGCGCCAGCAGCTTGAGGAAAGGGGGCGGTGAAAAACTGTTTTTT,CASSLRKGGGEKLFF
once,TRBV11-2,TRBJ2-1,NA,TGTGCCAGCAGCTTAGCCCCATCTAGCGCCCCGGCAAACTACAATGAGCAGTTCTTC,CASSLAPSSAPANYNEQFF
NA,TRBV19,TRBJ1-5,NA,TGTGCCAGTAGTATTCGCGCAGGGAATCAGGGTCAGCCCCAGCATTTT,CASSIRAGNQGQPQHF
NA,TRBV6-1,TRBJ1-6,NA,TGTGCCAGCAGTGGGGACGGTGATTCACCCCTCCACTTT,CASSGDGDSPLHF
NA,TRBV6-5,TRBJ2-2,TRBD1,TGTGCCAGCAGCCTACAGGGGGCGAACACCGGGGAGCTGTTTTTT,CASSLQGANTGELFF
NA,TRBV10-3,TRBJ2-3,NA,TGTGCCATCAGTCCTCAGGTAGGGGGCACAGATACGCAGTATTTT,CAISPQVGGTDTQYF
NA,TRBV5-1,TRBJ2-1,NA,TGCGCCAGCCGCAAAACCGGGATCACCTACAATGAGCAGTTCTTC,CASRKTGITYNEQFF
NA,TRBV7-6,TRBJ2-2,TRBD1,TGTGCCAGCAGCTTACAGGGGGCTAACGGGGAGCTGTTTTTT,CASSLQGANGELFF
few,TRBV5-6,TRBJ2-7,TRBD2,TGTGCCAGCAGCTTCCGGACTAGCGGATCCTACGAGCAGTACTTC,CASSFRTSGSYEQYF
NA,TRBV15,TRBJ2-3,TRBD2,TGTGCCACCAGTGCTAGCGGGGGGGCGGCAGATACGCAGTATTTT,CATSASGGAADTQYF
NA,TRBV6-7,TRBJ2-5,NA,TGTGCCAGCAGTTACTATGAGACCCAGTACTTC,CASSYYETQYF
NA,TRBV5-1,TRBJ2-7,TRBD1,TGCGCCAGCAGCCTGGGGACAGAGAGAACGGAGCAGCAGTACTTC,CASSLGTERTEQQYF